Sequencing of this T cell receptor beta chain was carried out in a study of cytotoxic CD8 clonotypes in ibrutinib-treated CLL. The germline gives CDR1 LNHNV, CDR2 YYDKDF (reference sequence). The CDR3 loop spans 15 amino acids. V lost 5 bases to trimming and J lost 3 bases, with 17 bases between them. This clone was counted only a few times. Generated by immunoSEQ multiplex PCR, the TCRdb table keeps only in-frame clones and is missing some. The table has about 140,000 clones, approximately 80% seen once; the top ten hold approximately 7.6%. The material was PBMCs, obtained after 36 months of ibrutinib treatment. The TCR originated in a human donor with chronic lymphocytic leukemia. The chain carries TRBV15 and TRBJ2-7; D is perhaps TRBD1 (7 bases). CDR3 protein: CATSLATRGDYEQYF. The CDR3 DNA reads as TGTGCCACCAGCCTTGCTACCAGGGGGGACTACGAGCAGTACTTC.